A selection of T cell receptor beta chains follows, all from one sample in a study of technical replicates of blood from a few donors. The assay was immunoSEQ multiplex PCR, and TCRdb's table has in-frame clones only and misses some. The table includes almost 70,000 clones, roughly nine tenths detected once. The sequenced sample was PBMCs. These receptors were obtained from a human donor in good health. Some clones in this sample may be carry-over from other donors' samples. Both conserved end residues are part of each CDR3. A D gene is named only where the DNA matches it firmly. Some rows mark clone size as missing; the rest say once, few, many or name a class of expanded clone.

clone_size	d_call	j_call	v_call	cdr3_aa	cdr3_nt
-	-	TRBJ1-1	TRBV18	CASSPRRSTEAFF	TGTGCCAGCTCACCGCGTAGGAGTACTGAAGCTTTCTTT
-	-	TRBJ2-3	TRBV29-1	CSDQTGLGTDTQYF	TGCAGCGACCAGACAGGCTTGGGCACAGATACGCAGTATTTT
-	TRBD1	TRBJ2-5	TRBV25-1	CASSPNGGQVLTQYF	TGTGCCAGCAGTCCCAATGGGGGACAGGTATTGACCCAGTACTTC
-	-	TRBJ2-5	TRBV7-9	CASSPQRHQETQYF	TGTGCCAGCAGTCCCCAGCGGCACCAAGAGACCCAGTACTTC
-	TRBD1	TRBJ2-2	TRBV4-1	CASSQRDRGAGELFF	TGCGCCAGCAGCCAGCGGGACAGGGGCGCCGGGGAGCTGTTTTTT
-	TRBD2	TRBJ2-7	TRBV5-1	CASSLNSGSKYEQYF	TGCGCCAGCAGCTTGAATAGCGGGAGTAAATACGAGCAGTACTTC
-	TRBD2	TRBJ2-3	TRBV7-3	CASSERGGDTDTQYF	TGTGCCAGCAGCGAGCGGGGGGGGGACACAGATACGCAGTATTTT
few	TRBD2	TRBJ2-1	TRBV15	CATSRGTSGSTEQFF	TGTGCCACCAGCAGAGGGACTAGCGGGAGTACTGAGCAGTTCTTC
-	-	TRBJ1-4	TRBV14	CASSQARGSREKLFF	TGTGCCAGCAGCCAAGCCCGGGGGTCGCGTGAAAAACTGTTTTTT
medium-sized	-	TRBJ2-7	TRBV19	CASSTGLPGGQQYF	TGTGCCAGTAGTACCGGACTACCCGGGGGGCAGCAGTACTTC
-	-	TRBJ2-1	TRBV5-7	CASSLAEGENYNEQFF	TGTGCCAGCAGCTTGGCCGAAGGGGAAAACTACAATGAGCAGTTCTTC
-	-	TRBJ1-1	TRBV11-2	CASSGGSGKAFF	TGTGCCAGCAGCGGAGGATCGGGTAAAGCTTTCTTT
once	-	TRBJ1-2	TRBV6-5	CASWGGDRYGYTF	TGTGCCAGCTGGGGGGGGGATCGCTATGGCTACACCTTC
once	TRBD2	TRBJ2-1	TRBV9	CASSGTSGGRNEQFF	TGTGCCAGCAGCGGAACTAGCGGGGGGCGCAATGAGCAGTTCTTC
-	TRBD1	TRBJ1-1	TRBV6-1	CASSVGQVEAFF	TGTGCCAGCAGTGTGGGACAGGTAGAAGCTTTCTTT
once	-	TRBJ2-7	TRBV6-5	CASSPLDRSYEQYF	TGTGCCAGCAGCCCGTTGGACAGATCCTACGAGCAGTACTTC
-	TRBD2	TRBJ2-1	TRBV6-6	CASSSGRAAAYNEQFF	TGTGCCAGCAGTTCTGGGAGGGCCGCCGCCTACAATGAGCAGTTCTTC
-	-	TRBJ2-2	TRBV5-1	CASSLVAGPTGELFF	TGCGCCAGCAGCTTGGTGGCGGGACCCACCGGGGAGCTGTTTTTT
few	-	TRBJ2-1	TRBV27	CASSREGEPYNEQFF	TGTGCCAGCAGTAGAGAAGGGGAACCCTACAATGAGCAGTTCTTC
few	-	TRBJ2-1	TRBV6-1	CASSARLFDEQFF	TGTGCCAGCAGCGCCAGACTCTTCGATGAGCAGTTCTTC
-	TRBD1	TRBJ1-2	TRBV6-5	CASSPRTGFGYTF	TGTGCCAGCAGTCCCCGGACAGGGTTTGGCTACACCTTC
-	-	TRBJ1-2	TRBV7-2	CASTKERVNYGYTF	TGTGCCAGCACTAAAGAGAGGGTTAACTATGGCTACACCTTC
-	TRBD1	TRBJ2-5	TRBV7-6	CASSSRGGAETQYF	TGTGCCAGCAGCTCAAGAGGGGGCGCAGAGACCCAGTACTTC
-	TRBD1	TRBJ1-5	TRBV5-6	CASSFPRGTEPQHF	TGTGCCAGCAGCTTTCCTCGCGGGACAGAACCCCAGCATTTT
-	TRBD1	TRBJ1-2	TRBV10-3	CAISELGTGGGYTF	TGTGCCATCAGTGAGTTGGGGACAGGAGGGGGCTACACCTTC
once	TRBD2	TRBJ2-2	TRBV7-3	CASSPGLGGGSGELFF	TGTGCCAGCAGTCCCGGGCTTGGCGGGGGGAGCGGGGAGCTGTTTTTT
-	-	TRBJ2-5	TRBV6-1	CASSENLGREGETQYF	TGTGCCAGCAGTGAAAATTTAGGGAGAGAGGGAGAGACCCAGTACTTC
-	-	TRBJ1-2	TRBV2	CASRIIGYTF	TGTGCCAGCAGAATAATTGGCTACACCTTC
-	-	TRBJ2-3	TRBV14	CARKGGAGTDTQYF	TGTGCCCGAAAGGGGGGAGCGGGGACAGATACGCAGTATTTT
-	-	TRBJ2-7	TRBV11-2	CASSPLIYEQYF	TGTGCCAGCAGCCCACTAATTTACGAGCAGTACTTC
few	TRBD1	TRBJ1-5	TRBV18	CASSPQGASNQPQHF	TGTGCCAGCTCACCACAGGGGGCGAGCAATCAGCCCCAGCATTTT
-	-	TRBJ2-7	TRBV4-3	CASSQRLDLEQYF	TGCGCCAGCAGCCAAAGGCTAGATCTCGAGCAGTACTTC
-	TRBD2	TRBJ2-1	TRBV7-2	CASSLIRGGGEQFF	TGTGCCAGCAGCTTAATCCGGGGGGGTGGTGAGCAGTTCTTC
-	-	TRBJ2-5	TRBV5-1	CASRIPRTQGFQETQYF	TGCGCCAGCAGGATCCCTCGTACACAGGGTTTCCAAGAGACCCAGTACTTC
-	-	TRBJ2-3	TRBV19	CASSIELEYTQYF	TGTGCCAGTAGTATAGAACTCGAATATACGCAGTATTTT
-	-	TRBJ2-5	TRBV2	CASTGQETQYF	TGTGCCAGCACGGGTCAAGAGACCCAGTACTTC
-	-	TRBJ1-4	TRBV6-6	CASSYRQGNEKLFF	TGTGCCAGCAGTTATCGGCAGGGTAATGAAAAACTGTTTTTT
-	-	TRBJ1-3	TRBV11-2	CASSPVAAGKFRNTIYF	TGTGCCAGCAGCCCAGTAGCGGCAGGGAAGTTTCGAAACACCATATATTTT
-	-	TRBJ2-2	TRBV6-6	CASSGLLFNTGELFF	TGTGCCAGCAGCGGACTATTATTCAACACCGGGGAGCTGTTTTTT
-	TRBD1	TRBJ1-1	TRBV6-5	CASTTPDRYTEAFF	TGTGCCAGCACCACCCCGGACAGGTACACTGAAGCTTTCTTT
-	-	TRBJ1-2	TRBV18	CASAPSQPYGYTF	TGTGCCAGCGCCCCGAGTCAACCCTATGGCTACACCTTC
-	-	TRBJ2-7	TRBV18	CASSPPMAFEQYF	TGTGCCAGCTCACCACCTATGGCATTCGAGCAGTACTTC
-	-	TRBJ1-1	TRBV6-5	CASSYSPGRGFPEAFF	TGTGCCAGCAGTTACTCCCCAGGGCGGGGGTTCCCTGAAGCTTTCTTT
-	-	TRBJ1-5	TRBV5-6	CASSPQGGISNQPQHF	TGTGCCAGCAGCCCCCAGGGCGGGATCAGCAATCAGCCCCAGCATTTT
once	-	TRBJ1-3	TRBV29-1	CSVVSAGNTIYF	TGCAGCGTTGTTAGCGCAGGAAACACCATATATTTT
-	-	TRBJ2-1	TRBV29-1	CSVESRPFNEQFF	TGCAGCGTTGAAAGCAGGCCCTTCAATGAGCAGTTCTTC
-	TRBD1	TRBJ2-4	TRBV7-9	CASSSIPRTGPYF	TGTGCCAGCAGCTCCATTCCGCGGACAGGGCCTTACTTC
-	-	TRBJ2-1	TRBV6-1	CATRGYNEQFF	TGTGCCACAAGGGGTTACAATGAGCAGTTCTTC
-	-	TRBJ2-3	TRBV6-4	CASSVGTSPTDTQYF	TGTGCCAGCAGCGTCGGGACATCGCCCACAGATACGCAGTATTTT